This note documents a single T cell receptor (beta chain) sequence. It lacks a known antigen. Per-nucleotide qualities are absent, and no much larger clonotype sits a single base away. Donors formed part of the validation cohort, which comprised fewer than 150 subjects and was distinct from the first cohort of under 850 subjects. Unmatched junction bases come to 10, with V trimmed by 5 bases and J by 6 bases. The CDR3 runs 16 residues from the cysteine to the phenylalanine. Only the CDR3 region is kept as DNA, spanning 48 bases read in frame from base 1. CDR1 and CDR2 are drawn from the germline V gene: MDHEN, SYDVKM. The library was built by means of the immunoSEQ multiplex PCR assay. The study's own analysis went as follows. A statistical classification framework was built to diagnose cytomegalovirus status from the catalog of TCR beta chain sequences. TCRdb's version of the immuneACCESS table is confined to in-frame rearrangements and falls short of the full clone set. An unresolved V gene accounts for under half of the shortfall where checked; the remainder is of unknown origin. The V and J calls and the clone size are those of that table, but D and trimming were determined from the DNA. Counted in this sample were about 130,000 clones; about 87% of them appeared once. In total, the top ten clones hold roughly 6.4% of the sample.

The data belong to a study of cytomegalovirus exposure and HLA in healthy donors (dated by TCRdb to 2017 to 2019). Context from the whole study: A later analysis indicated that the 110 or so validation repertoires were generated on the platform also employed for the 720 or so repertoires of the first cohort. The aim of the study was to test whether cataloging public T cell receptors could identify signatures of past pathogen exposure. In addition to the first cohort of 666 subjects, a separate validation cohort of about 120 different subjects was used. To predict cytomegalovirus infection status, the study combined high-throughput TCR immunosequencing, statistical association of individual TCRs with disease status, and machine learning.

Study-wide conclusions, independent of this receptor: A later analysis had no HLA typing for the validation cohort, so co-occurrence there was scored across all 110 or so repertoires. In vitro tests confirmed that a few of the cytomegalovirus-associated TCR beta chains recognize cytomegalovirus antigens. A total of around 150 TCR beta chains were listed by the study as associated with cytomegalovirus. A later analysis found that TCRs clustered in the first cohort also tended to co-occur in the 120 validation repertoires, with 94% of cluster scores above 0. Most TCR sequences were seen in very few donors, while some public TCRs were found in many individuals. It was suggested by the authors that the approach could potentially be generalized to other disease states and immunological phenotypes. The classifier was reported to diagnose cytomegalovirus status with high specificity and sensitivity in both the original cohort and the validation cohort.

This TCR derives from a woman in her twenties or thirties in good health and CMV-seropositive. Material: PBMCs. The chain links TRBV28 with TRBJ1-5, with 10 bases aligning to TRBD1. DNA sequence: TGTGCCAGCAGTCCATCCGGGACAGGGGCGGGTCAGCCCCAGCATTTT. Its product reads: CASSPSGTGAGQPQHF.